These T cell receptor beta chains were read from a single sample in a study of CD8+ T cells in alopecia areata. TCRdb keeps only in-frame clones here, not all; method: immunoSEQ multiplex PCR. The sample consists of about 87,000 clones, just over 70% of them appearing once. Sequenced material: CD8+ T cells sorted from blood, taken around week 42, from a patient treated with tofacitinib. Source of these receptors: a human donor with alopecia areata. The CDR3 runs from the conserved cysteine through the conserved F or W. The D gene is left open where the match is weak. The size entry is marked missing in some rows and otherwise reads once, few, many or a size class.

d_gene: TRBD1
abundance: .
v_gene: TRBV5-6
j_gene: TRBJ2-7
CDR3aa: CASSWDRSYEQYF
CDR3nt: TGTGCCAGCAGCTGGGACAGGTCCTACGAGCAGTACTTC

d_gene: .
abundance: .
v_gene: TRBV5-1
j_gene: TRBJ2-2
CDR3aa: CASSFRAGELFF
CDR3nt: TGCGCCAGCAGCTTCCGGGCAGGGGAGCTGTTTTTT

d_gene: .
abundance: .
v_gene: TRBV5-4
j_gene: TRBJ2-3
CDR3aa: CASSLRGTDTQYF
CDR3nt: TGTGCCAGCAGCTTACGCGGCACAGATACGCAGTATTTT

d_gene: .
abundance: .
v_gene: TRBV27
j_gene: TRBJ1-1
CDR3aa: CASSLLGEMNTEAFF
CDR3nt: TGTGCCAGCAGTTTATTGGGGGAAATGAACACTGAAGCTTTCTTT

d_gene: .
abundance: .
v_gene: TRBV7-3
j_gene: TRBJ2-2
CDR3aa: CASSPQGHSGELFF
CDR3nt: TGTGCCAGCAGCCCCCAGGGGCATAGCGGGGAGCTGTTTTTT

d_gene: .
abundance: .
v_gene: TRBV28
j_gene: TRBJ2-3
CDR3aa: CASSSRRPDTQYF
CDR3nt: TGTGCCAGCAGTTCTCGTCGGCCAGATACGCAGTATTTT

d_gene: TRBD1
abundance: .
v_gene: TRBV2
j_gene: TRBJ2-4
CDR3aa: CASSEVTGTGSFVNIQYF
CDR3nt: TGTGCCAGCAGTGAAGTGACGGGGACAGGCTCATTTGTGAACATTCAGTACTTC

d_gene: .
abundance: .
v_gene: TRBV16
j_gene: TRBJ2-7
CDR3aa: CASSHSGDPYEQYF
CDR3nt: TGTGCCAGCAGCCATTCAGGGGACCCCTACGAGCAGTACTTC

d_gene: .
abundance: .
v_gene: TRBV4-1
j_gene: TRBJ2-6
CDR3aa: CASSLGANGANVLTF
CDR3nt: TGCGCCAGCAGCCTCGGGGCTAACGGGGCCAACGTCCTGACTTTC

d_gene: .
abundance: .
v_gene: TRBV27
j_gene: TRBJ1-1
CDR3aa: CASAYGASTEAFF
CDR3nt: TGTGCCAGCGCGTATGGGGCGAGTACTGAAGCTTTCTTT

d_gene: .
abundance: .
v_gene: TRBV11-2
j_gene: TRBJ2-7
CDR3aa: CASSFGVLGEQYF
CDR3nt: TGTGCCAGCAGCTTCGGGGTCTTGGGGGAGCAGTACTTC

d_gene: .
abundance: .
v_gene: TRBV21-1
j_gene: TRBJ2-7
CDR3aa: CASSSLRQVVSYEQYF
CDR3nt: TGTGCCAGCAGCTCCCTTCGGCAGGTCGTCTCCTACGAGCAGTACTTC

d_gene: TRBD1
abundance: .
v_gene: TRBV7-9
j_gene: TRBJ2-3
CDR3aa: CAHGGQGMDTQYF
CDR3nt: TGTGCCCACGGCGGACAGGGCATGGATACGCAGTATTTT

d_gene: .
abundance: .
v_gene: TRBV7-2
j_gene: TRBJ2-7
CDR3aa: CASISVPNYEQYF
CDR3nt: TGTGCCAGCATTTCGGTCCCGAACTACGAGCAGTACTTC

d_gene: .
abundance: .
v_gene: TRBV5-6
j_gene: TRBJ1-1
CDR3aa: CASSLANTEAFF
CDR3nt: TGTGCCAGCAGCTTGGCGAACACTGAAGCTTTCTTT

d_gene: TRBD2
abundance: once
v_gene: TRBV7-9
j_gene: TRBJ2-3
CDR3aa: CASSLSTGGLTDTQYF
CDR3nt: TGTGCCAGCAGCTTGTCGACGGGGGGGCTCACAGATACGCAGTATTTT

d_gene: .
abundance: .
v_gene: TRBV7-9
j_gene: TRBJ1-1
CDR3aa: CASSVLGESTFLEAFF
CDR3nt: TGTGCCAGCAGCGTCCTCGGGGAAAGCACGTTCCTTGAAGCTTTCTTT